Given below is one T cell receptor (beta chain) in context. Its specificity is unknown. This specimen belongs to a study of identical twins. Study-wide results and caveats: High-abundance cord blood beta clonotypes had fewer insertions; memory repertoires showed none. Interpretation of the results relied on cross-sectional statistical analysis and not on following the same donors. Surplus twin overlap in beta out-of-frame sequences was less pronounced.

TCRdb re-derived calls from the 5' RACE reads in MiXCR, one entry per CDR3 protein. Of some 300,000 distinct CDR3 sequences listed, 12% are singletons. The CDR3 sequence is 14 residues long. V was clipped by 1 base and J by 8 bases, with 15 bases between them. Per the germline V gene, CDR1 is DFQATT and CDR2 is SNEGSKA (reference sequence). This sample was shared with a second study, whose subject was yellow fever vaccine responses in identical twins. Per that study: Twins reportedly had a vaccine T cell response that seemed partly convergent, partly personalized.

Input material: CD8+ T cells sorted from blood. The TCR was taken from a woman under 30 in good health. The rearrangement links TRBV20-1 to TRBJ2-1; no clear D gene. CDR3 sequence (DNA): TGCAGTGCTAGAGGCTCCTCTTTTTTGTATGAGCAGTTCTTC. Amino acids: CSARGSSFLYEQFF.